The clone carrying this T cell receptor beta chain occurred many times. The entry originates in a study of Graves' ophthalmopathy and Graves' hyperthyroidism. For repertoire sequencing, the TCR beta CDR3 regions were amplified from RNA transcripts. After a first-round RT-PCR with HTBI primers, a second-round multiplex PCR was run. One entry per CDR3 protein, called by TCRdb with MiXCR from the multiplex PCR reads. Of under 200,000 distinct CDR3 sequences in the sample, approximately 40% are singletons; the top ten hold around 5.8%. V lost 1 base to trimming and J lost 0 bases, with 9 bases between them. This CDR3 spans 15 amino acids. The V gene's germline CDR1 is MGHDK and CDR2 SYGVNS.

The TCR comes from a middle-aged woman with Graves' ophthalmopathy. The gene calls are TRBV25-1 and TRBJ1-1; D not certain. Sequencing was carried out using peripheral blood. The CDR3 nucleotides are TGTGCCAGCAGTGAATGGGGTCAGTTGAACACTGAAGCTTTCTTT. This sequence encodes CASSEWGQLNTEAFF.